This is a list of T cell receptor beta chains from one sample in a study of blood T cell repertoires in COVID-19. Sequenced by immunoSEQ multiplex PCR; TCRdb stores in-frame clones only, minus some. The sample carries fewer than 250,000 clones, about 94% recorded once. Sequenced material: peripheral blood. These receptors originate from a man aged 60-69 years with COVID-19, enrolled during active disease. Both conserved end residues are part of each CDR3.

CDR3: CATETGGQPQHF
J: TRBJ1-5
V: TRBV6-5

CDR3: CASSVLELAGELFF
J: TRBJ2-2
V: TRBV9

CDR3: CASSLMGAGPENTEAFF
J: TRBJ1-1
V: TRBV7-2

CDR3: CAIMSAGTGVGYTF
J: TRBJ1-2
V: TRBV10-3

CDR3: CAIGTGRRIGTDTQYF
J: TRBJ2-3
V: TRBV10-3

CDR3: CASSPAGVTFHEQYF
J: TRBJ2-7
V: TRBV7-2

CDR3: CASSLQGAHEQYF
J: TRBJ2-7
V: TRBV5-4

CDR3: CASSQAGGDEKLFF
J: TRBJ1-4
V: TRBV28

CDR3: CASSFGLAGELEQFF
J: TRBJ2-1
V: TRBV7-8

CDR3: CASSFTSGLGGELFF
J: TRBJ2-2
V: TRBV5-1

CDR3: CASSLEGMREKLFF
J: TRBJ1-4
V: TRBV5-1

CDR3: CASSSMTVNTEAFF
J: TRBJ1-1
V: TRBV5-5

CDR3: CASSDLGPNTEAFF
J: TRBJ1-1
V: TRBV3-1/TRBV3-2

CDR3: CASSEARPQPGFEQYF
J: TRBJ2-7
V: TRBV2

CDR3: CASSLWGDSTDTQYF
J: TRBJ2-3
V: TRBV7-2

CDR3: CAIRHHGQNTEAFF
J: TRBJ1-1
V: TRBV10-3